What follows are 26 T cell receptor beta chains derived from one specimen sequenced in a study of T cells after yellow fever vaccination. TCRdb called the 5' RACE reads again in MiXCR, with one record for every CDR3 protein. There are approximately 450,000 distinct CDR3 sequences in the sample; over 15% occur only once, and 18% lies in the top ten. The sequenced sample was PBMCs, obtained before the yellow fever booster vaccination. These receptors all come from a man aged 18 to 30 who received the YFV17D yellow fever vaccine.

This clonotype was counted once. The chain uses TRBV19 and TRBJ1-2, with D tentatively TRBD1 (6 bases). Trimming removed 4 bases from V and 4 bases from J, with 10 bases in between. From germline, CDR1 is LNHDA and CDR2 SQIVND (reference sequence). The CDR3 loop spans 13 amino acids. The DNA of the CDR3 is TGTGCCAGTAGTAACAGGGAATCCTATGGCTACACCTTC. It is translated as CASSNRESYGYTF.

The CDR3, as DNA: TGTGCCAGCAGCACGGGACTCGGATCCACAGATACGCAGTATTTT. This codes for CASSTGLGSTDTQYF. This sequence joins TRBV7-2 and TRBJ2-3; a possible D gene is TRBD2 (6 bases). The CDR3 has 15 amino acids. The germline CDR1 and CDR2 sequences are SGHTA and FQGNSA. The V end lost 5 bases, the J end lost 2 bases, and 14 bases lay between the germline ends. Full variable domain (missing parts from reference TRBV7-2 and TRBJ2-3): GAGVSQSPSNKVTEKGKDVELRCDPISGHTALYWYRQSLGQGLEFLIYFQGNSAPDKSGLPSDRFSAERTGGSVSTLTIQRTQQEDSAVYLCASSTGLGSTDTQYFGPGTRLTVL.

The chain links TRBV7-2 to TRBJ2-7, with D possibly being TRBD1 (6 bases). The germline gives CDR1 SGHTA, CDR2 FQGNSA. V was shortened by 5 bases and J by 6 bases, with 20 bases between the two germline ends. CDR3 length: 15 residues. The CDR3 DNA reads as TGTGCCAGCAGCCCTGTCCGGGCCAGGGGCCTCGAGCAGTACGTC. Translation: CASSPVRARGLEQYV.

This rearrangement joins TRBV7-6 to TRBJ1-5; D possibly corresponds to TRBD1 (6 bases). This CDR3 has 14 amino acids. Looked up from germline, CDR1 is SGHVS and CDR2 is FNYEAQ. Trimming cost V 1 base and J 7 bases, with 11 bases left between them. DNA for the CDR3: TGTGCCAGCAGCTTAGAACAGGGTCGCCAGCCCCAGCATTTT. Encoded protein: CASSLEQGRQPQHF.

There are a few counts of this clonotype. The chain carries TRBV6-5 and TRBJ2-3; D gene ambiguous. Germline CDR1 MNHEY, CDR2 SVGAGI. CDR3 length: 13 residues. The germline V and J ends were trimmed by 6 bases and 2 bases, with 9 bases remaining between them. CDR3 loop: CASRISHTDTQYF. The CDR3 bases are TGTGCCAGCAGGATCTCCCACACAGATACGCAGTATTTT.

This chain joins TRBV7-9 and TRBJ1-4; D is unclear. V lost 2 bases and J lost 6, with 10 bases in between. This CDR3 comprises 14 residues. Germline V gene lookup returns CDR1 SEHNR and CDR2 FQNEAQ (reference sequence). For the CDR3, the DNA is TGTGCCAGCAGCTTATCATTTCCGGATGAAAAACTGTTTTTT. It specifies CASSLSFPDEKLFF.

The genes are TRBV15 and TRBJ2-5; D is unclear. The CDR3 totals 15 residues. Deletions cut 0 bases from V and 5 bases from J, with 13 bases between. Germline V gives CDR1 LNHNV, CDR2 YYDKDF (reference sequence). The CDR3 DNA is TGTGCCACCAGCAGAGATTATCAGGTGGGGGAGACCCAGTACTTC. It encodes CATSRDYQVGETQYF. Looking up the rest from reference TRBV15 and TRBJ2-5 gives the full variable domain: DAMVIQNPRYQVTQFGKPVTLSCSQTLNHNVMYWYQQKSSQAPKLLFHYYDKDFNNEADTPDNFQSRRPNTSFCFLDIRSPGLGDTAMYLCATSRDYQVGETQYFGPGTRLLVL.

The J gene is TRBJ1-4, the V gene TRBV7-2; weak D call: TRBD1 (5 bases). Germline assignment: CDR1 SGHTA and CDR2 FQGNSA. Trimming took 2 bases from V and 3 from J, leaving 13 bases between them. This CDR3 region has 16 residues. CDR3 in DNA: TGTGCCAGCAGCTTAACCCGAGCGGGACCTAATGAAAAACTGTTTTTT. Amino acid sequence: CASSLTRAGPNEKLFF.

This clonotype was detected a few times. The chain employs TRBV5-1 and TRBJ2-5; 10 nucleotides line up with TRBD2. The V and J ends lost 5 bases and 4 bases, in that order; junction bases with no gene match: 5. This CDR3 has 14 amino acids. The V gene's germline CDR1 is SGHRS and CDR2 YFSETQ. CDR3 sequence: CASSRTSGAETQYF. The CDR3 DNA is TGCGCCAGCAGTCGAACTAGCGGGGCAGAGACCCAGTACTTC.

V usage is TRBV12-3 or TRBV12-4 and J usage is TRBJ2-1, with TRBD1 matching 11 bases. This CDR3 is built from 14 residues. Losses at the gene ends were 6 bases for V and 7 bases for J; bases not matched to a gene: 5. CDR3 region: CASSRGQGENEQFF. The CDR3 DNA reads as TGTGCCAGCAGCCGGGGACAGGGGGAGAATGAGCAGTTCTTC.

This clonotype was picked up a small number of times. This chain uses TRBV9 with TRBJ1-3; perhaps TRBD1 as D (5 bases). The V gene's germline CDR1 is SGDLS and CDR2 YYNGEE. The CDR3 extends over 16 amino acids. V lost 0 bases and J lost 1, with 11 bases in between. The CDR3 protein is CASSVEVGLSGNTIYF. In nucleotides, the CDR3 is TGTGCCAGCAGCGTAGAGGTGGGGCTTTCTGGAAACACCATATATTTT.

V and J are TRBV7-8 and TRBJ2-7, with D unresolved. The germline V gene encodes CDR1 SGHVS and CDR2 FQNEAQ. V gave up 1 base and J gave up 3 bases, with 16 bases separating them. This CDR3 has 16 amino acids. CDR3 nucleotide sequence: TGTGCCAGCAGCTTAGGGCTCCCAGAAACCGGCTACGAGCAGTACGTC. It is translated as CASSLGLPETGYEQYV.

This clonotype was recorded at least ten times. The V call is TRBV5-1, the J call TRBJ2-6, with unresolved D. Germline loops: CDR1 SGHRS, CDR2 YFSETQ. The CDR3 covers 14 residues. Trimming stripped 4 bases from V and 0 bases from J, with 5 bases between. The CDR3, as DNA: TGCGCCAGCAGCGTCAGCTCTGGGGCCAACGTCCTGACTTTC. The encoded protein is CASSVSSGANVLTF.

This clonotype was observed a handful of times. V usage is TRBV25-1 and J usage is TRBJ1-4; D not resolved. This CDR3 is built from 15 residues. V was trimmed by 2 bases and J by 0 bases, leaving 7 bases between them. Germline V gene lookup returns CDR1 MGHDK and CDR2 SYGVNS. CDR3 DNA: TGTGCCAGCAGTGAAAGCGTTGCAACTAATGAAAAACTGTTTTTT. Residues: CASSESVATNEKLFF. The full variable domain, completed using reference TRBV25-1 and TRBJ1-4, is EADIYQTPRYLVIGTGKKITLECSQTMGHDKMYWYQQDPGMELHLIHYSYGVNSTEKGDLSSESTVSRIRTEHFPLTLESARPSHTSQYLCASSESVATNEKLFFGSGTQLSVL.

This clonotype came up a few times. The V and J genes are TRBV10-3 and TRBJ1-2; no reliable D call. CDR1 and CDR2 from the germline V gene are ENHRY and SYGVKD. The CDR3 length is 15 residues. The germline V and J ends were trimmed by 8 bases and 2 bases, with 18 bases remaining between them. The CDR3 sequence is CAISQGAFGNYGYTF. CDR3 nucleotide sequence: TGTGCCATCTCGCAAGGCGCCTTTGGAAACTATGGCTACACCTTC.

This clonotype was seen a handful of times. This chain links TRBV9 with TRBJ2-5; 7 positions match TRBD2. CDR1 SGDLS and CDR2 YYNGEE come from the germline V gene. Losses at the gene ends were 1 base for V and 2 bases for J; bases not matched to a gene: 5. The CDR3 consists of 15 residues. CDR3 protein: CASSVTAGIQETQYF. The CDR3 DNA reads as TGTGCCAGCAGCGTAACAGCGGGGATACAAGAGACCCAGTACTTC. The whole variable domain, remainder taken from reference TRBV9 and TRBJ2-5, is DSGVTQTPKHLITATGQRVTLRCSPRSGDLSVYWYQQSLDQGLQFLIQYYNGEERAKGNILERFSAQQFPDLHSELNLSSLELGDSALYFCASSVTAGIQETQYFGPGTRLLVL.

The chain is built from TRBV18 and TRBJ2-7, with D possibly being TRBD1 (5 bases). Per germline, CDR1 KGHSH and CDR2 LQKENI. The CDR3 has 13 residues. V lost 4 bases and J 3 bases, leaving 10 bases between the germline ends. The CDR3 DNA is TGTGCCAGCTCACGAGAAGACAGCTACGAGCAGTACGTC. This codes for CASSREDSYEQYV.

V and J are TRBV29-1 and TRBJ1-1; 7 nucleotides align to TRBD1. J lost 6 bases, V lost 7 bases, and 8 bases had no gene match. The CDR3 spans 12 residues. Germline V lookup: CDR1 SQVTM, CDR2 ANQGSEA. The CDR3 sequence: CSGGQGVAEAFF. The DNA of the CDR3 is TGCAGCGGTGGTCAGGGGGTCGCTGAAGCTTTCTTT.

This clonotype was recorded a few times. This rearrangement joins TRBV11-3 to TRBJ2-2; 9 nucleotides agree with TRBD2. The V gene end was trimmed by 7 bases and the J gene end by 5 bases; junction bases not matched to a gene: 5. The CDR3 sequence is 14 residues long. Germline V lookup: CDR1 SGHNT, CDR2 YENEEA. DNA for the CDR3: TGTGCCAGCACTGCGGGGGGGAGTACCGGGGAGCTGTTTTTT. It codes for CASTAGGSTGELFF.

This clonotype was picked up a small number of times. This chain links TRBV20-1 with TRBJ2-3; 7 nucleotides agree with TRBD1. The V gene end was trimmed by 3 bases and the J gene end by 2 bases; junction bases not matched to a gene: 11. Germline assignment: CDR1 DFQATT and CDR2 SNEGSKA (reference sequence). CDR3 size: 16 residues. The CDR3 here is CSARTGQRLPTDTQYF. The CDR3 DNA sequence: TGCAGTGCTAGGACGGGACAGCGGCTACCCACAGATACGCAGTATTTT.

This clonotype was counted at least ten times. CDR3: CSAKDRTSGNTIYF. CDR3 nucleotide sequence: TGCAGTGCTAAAGACAGGACCTCTGGAAACACCATATATTTT. The chain is built from TRBV20-1 and TRBJ1-3; TRBD1 might be the D (6 bases). Germline V lookup: CDR1 DFQATT, CDR2 SNEGSKA (reference sequence). The CDR3 runs 14 residues. Trimming shortened V by 4 bases and J by 0 bases, and 10 bases separated the two germline ends.

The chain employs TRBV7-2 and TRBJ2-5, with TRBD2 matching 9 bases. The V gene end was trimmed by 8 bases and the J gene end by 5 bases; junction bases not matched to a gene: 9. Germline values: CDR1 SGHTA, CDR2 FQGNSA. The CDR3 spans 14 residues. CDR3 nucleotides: TGTGCCAGCGGGAGGAGCGGGGGGACGGAGACCCAGTACTTC. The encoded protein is CASGRSGGTETQYF. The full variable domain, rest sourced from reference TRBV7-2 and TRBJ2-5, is GAGVSQSPSNKVTEKGKDVELRCDPISGHTALYWYRQSLGQGLEFLIYFQGNSAPDKSGLPSDRFSAERTGGSVSTLTIQRTQQEDSAVYLCASGRSGGTETQYFGPGTRLLVL.

The CDR3 protein is CASSQDHSGAQYF. CDR3 DNA: TGTGCCAGCAGCCAAGATCATTCAGGGGCCCAGTACTTC. The chain has TRBV14 and TRBJ2-5; perhaps TRBD1 as D (6 bases). Germline values: CDR1 SGHDN, CDR2 FVKESK. Trimming shortened V by 0 bases and J by 9 bases, and 11 bases separated the two germline ends. This CDR3 spans 13 amino acids. Supplemented by reference TRBV14 and TRBJ2-5, the full variable domain reads EAGVTQFPSHSVIEKGQTVTLRCDPISGHDNLYWYRRVMGKEIKFLLHFVKESKQDESGMPNNRFLAERTGGTYSTLKVQPAELEDSGVYFCASSQDHSGAQYFGPGTRLLVL.

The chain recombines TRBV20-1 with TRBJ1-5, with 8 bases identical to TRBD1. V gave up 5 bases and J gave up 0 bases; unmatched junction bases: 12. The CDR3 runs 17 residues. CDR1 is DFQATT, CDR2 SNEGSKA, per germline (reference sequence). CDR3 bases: TGCAGTGCTGGGGCCGGGGACAGGAGATATAGCAATCAGCCCCAGCATTTT. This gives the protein CSAGAGDRRYSNQPQHF.

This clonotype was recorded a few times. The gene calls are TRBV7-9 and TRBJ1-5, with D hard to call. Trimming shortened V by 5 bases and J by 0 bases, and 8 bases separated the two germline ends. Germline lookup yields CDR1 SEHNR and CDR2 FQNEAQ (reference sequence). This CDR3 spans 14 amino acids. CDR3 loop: CASSTSSSNQPQHF. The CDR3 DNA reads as TGTGCCAGCAGCACCAGTTCTAGCAATCAGCCCCAGCATTTT.

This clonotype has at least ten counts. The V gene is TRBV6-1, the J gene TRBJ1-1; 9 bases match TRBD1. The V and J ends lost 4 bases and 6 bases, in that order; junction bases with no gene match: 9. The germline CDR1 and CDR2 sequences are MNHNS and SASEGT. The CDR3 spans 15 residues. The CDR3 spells CASSVSQGAGAEAFF. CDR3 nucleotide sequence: TGTGCCAGCAGTGTATCACAGGGGGCGGGAGCTGAAGCTTTCTTT.